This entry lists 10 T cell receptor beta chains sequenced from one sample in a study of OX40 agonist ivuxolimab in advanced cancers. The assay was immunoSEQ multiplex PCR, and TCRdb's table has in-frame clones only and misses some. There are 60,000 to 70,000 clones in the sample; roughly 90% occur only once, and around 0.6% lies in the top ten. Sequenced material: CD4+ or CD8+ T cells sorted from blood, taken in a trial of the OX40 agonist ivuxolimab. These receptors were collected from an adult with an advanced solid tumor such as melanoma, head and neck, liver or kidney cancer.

The CDR3: CASSLGGARVNYGYTF. Written as DNA, the CDR3 is TGTGCCAGCAGCTTAGGAGGCGCTCGGGTTAACTATGGCTACACCTTC. The chain combines TRBV7-2 with TRBJ1-2; D unresolved. V lost 1 base and J 1 base, leaving 13 bases between the germline ends. The CDR3 sequence is 16 residues long. CDR1 is SGHTA and CDR2 is FQGNSA in the germline V gene.

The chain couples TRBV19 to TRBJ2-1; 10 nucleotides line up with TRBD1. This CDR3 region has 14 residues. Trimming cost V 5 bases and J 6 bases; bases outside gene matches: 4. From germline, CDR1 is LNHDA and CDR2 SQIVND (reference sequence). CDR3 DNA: TGTGCCAGTAGTTTCCGACAGGGGGCCAATGAGCAGTTCTTC. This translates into CASSFRQGANEQFF.

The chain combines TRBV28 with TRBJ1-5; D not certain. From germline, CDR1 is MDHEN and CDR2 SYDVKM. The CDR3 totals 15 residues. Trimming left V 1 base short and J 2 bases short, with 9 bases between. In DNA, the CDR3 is TGTGCCAGCAGTTTATCGGGGATTGGCAATCAGCCCCAGCATTTT. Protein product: CASSLSGIGNQPQHF.

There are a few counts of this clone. DNA of the CDR3: TGTGCCAGCAGCTTTGGGGAGGTGGCCGGAAACACCATATATTTT. The encoded protein is CASSFGEVAGNTIYF. This chain connects TRBV7-8 to TRBJ1-3; D gene uncertain. The CDR3 runs to 15 residues. V gave up 3 bases and J gave up 4 bases, with 13 bases separating them. Germline values: CDR1 SGHVS, CDR2 FQNEAQ.

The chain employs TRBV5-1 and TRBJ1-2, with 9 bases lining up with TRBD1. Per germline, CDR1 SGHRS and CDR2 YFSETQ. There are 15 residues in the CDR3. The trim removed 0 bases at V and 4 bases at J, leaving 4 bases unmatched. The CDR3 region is CASSLAVTGGYGYTF. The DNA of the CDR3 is TGCGCCAGCAGCTTGGCCGTGACAGGGGGCTATGGCTACACCTTC.

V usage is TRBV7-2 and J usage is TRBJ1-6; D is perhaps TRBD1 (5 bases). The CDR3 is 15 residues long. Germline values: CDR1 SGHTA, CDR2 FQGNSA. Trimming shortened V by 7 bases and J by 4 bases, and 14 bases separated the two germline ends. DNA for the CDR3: TGTGCCAGCAATCTATCCGCAGGGTATAATTCACCCCTCCACTTT. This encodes CASNLSAGYNSPLHF. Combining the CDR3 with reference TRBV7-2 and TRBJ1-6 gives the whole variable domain GAGVSQSPSNKVTEKGKDVELRCDPISGHTALYWYRQSLGQGLEFLIYFQGNSAPDKSGLPSDRFSAERTGGSVSTLTIQRTQQEDSAVYLCASNLSAGYNSPLHFGNGTRLTVT.

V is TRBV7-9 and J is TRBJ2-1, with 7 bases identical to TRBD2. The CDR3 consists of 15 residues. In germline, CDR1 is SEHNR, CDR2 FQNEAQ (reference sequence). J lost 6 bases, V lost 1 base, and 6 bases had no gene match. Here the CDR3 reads CASSLGEGGANEQFF. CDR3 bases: TGTGCCAGCAGCTTAGGAGAGGGAGGGGCCAATGAGCAGTTCTTC.

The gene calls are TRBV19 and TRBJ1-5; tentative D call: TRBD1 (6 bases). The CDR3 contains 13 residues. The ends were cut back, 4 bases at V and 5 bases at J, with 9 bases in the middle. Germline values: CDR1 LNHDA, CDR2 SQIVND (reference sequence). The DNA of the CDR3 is TGTGCCAGTAGTAGGGGGCTATATCAGCCCCAGCATTTT. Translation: CASSRGLYQPQHF.

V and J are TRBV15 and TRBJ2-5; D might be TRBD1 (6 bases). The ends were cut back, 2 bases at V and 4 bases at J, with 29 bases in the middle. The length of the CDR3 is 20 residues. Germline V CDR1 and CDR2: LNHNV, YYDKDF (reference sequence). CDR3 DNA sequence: TGTGCCACCAGCAGACCTCTCAGGTCCCCGGGGCAGGGGTATCGAGAGACCCAGTACTTC. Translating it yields CATSRPLRSPGQGYRETQYF.

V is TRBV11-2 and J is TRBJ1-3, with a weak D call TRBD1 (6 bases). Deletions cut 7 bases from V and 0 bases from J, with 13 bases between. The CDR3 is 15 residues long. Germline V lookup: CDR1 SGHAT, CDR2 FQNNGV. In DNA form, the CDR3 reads TGTGCCAGCAACCTACAGGGCCGCTCTGGAAACACCATATATTTT. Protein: CASNLQGRSGNTIYF.